Shown below are 4 T cell receptor beta chains from a single sample sequenced in a study of blood T cell repertoires in COVID-19. TCRdb keeps only in-frame clones here, not all; method: immunoSEQ multiplex PCR. Here the sample spans 75,000 to 95,000 clones, more than 75% being singletons. Sequenced material: peripheral blood. The origin of the receptors is a human donor in a cohort sampled during active COVID-19.

In this sample, this clone turned up once. This sequence joins TRBV6-1 and TRBJ1-1, with D possibly being TRBD1 (5 bases). The V end was cut by 0 bases, the J end by 3 bases, with 17 bases between. CDR1 is MNHNS and CDR2 is SASEGT in the germline V gene. CDR3 length: 17 amino acids. CDR3 in amino acids: CASSEAGTLRGDTEAFF. CDR3 bases: TGTGCCAGCAGTGAAGCGGGAACACTTCGGGGGGACACTGAAGCTTTCTTT.

The rearrangement links TRBV7-9 to TRBJ2-6; TRBD2 is a possible D gene (5 bases). Germline CDR1 is SEHNR and CDR2 is FQNEAQ (reference sequence). This CDR3 comprises 15 residues. V lost 2 bases to trimming and J lost 1 base, with 6 bases between them. CDR3 in DNA: TGTGCCAGCAGCTTACTAGCATCTGGGGCCAACGTCCTGACTTTC. As protein: CASSLLASGANVLTF.

This rearrangement joins TRBV19 to TRBJ2-1; 7 bases are a match to TRBD2. This CDR3 spans 15 amino acids. V shed 5 bases and J 1 base; nucleotides not matched to a gene: 5. The germline CDR1 and CDR2 sequences are LNHDA and SQIVND (reference sequence). The CDR3 spells CASSASGLSYNEQFF. The CDR3 DNA is TGTGCCAGTAGTGCCTCGGGACTATCCTACAATGAGCAGTTCTTC.

This chain links TRBV11-3 with TRBJ1-1; TRBD1 might be the D (5 bases). Germline V lookup: CDR1 SGHNT, CDR2 YENEEA. CDR3 size: 13 residues. The V and J ends lost 3 bases and 1 base respectively, with 6 bases between them. CDR3 bases: TGTGCCAGCAGCTTGGGGGGGAACACTGAAGCTTTCTTT. Translated, it gives CASSLGGNTEAFF.